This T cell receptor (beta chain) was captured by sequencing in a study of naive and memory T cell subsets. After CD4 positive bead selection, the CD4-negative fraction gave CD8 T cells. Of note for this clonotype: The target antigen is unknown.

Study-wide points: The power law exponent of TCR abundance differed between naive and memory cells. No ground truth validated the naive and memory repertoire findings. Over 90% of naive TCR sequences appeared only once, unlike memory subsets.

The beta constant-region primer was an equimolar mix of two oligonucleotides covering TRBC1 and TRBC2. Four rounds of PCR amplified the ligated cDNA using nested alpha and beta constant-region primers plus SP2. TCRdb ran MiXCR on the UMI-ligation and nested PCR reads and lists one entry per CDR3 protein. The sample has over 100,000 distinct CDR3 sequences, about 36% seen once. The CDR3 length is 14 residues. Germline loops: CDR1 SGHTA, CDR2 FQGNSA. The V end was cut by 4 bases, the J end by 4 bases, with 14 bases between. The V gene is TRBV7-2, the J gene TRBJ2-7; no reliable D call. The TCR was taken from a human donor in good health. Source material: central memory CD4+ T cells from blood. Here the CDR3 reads CASSSPPIGYEQYF. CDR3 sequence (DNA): TGTGCCAGCAGCTCCCCCCCGATAGGTTACGAGCAGTACTTC.